Listed below are T cell receptor beta chains from one sample, sequenced in a study of a mutant IDH1 vaccine in newly diagnosed glioma. Antigens of these TCRs are unknown. Sequencing used immunoSEQ multiplex PCR; TCRdb keeps in-frame clones, though not all of them. The sample comprises about 66,000 clones, 65% to 85% of which are singletons, and 9% to 10% rests with the top ten. Sample: PBMCs, taken from a glioma patient whose treatment included an IDH1 peptide vaccine. Source of these receptors: a woman aged 45-65 years with glioma. Each CDR3 is given with its conserved first and last residue. Each record gives: J gene, D gene, V gene, CDR3 protein, CDR3 DNA. D genes are given only for firm matches.

TRBJ1-6	-	TRBV4-1	CASSQDSGALVALHF	TGCGCCAGCAGCCAAGATTCGGGGGCTTTAGTTGCCCTCCACTTT
TRBJ1-1	-	TRBV19	CASRERTVTEAFF	TGTGCCAGTAGGGAAAGGACAGTCACTGAAGCTTTCTTT
TRBJ1-1	TRBD1	TRBV6-5	CASSYSGGEGTEAFF	TGTGCCAGCAGTTACTCAGGGGGCGAGGGCACTGAAGCTTTCTTT
TRBJ1-4	-	TRBV5-1	CASSLGRATNEKLFF	TGCGCCAGCAGCCTGGGACGGGCAACTAATGAAAAACTGTTTTTT
TRBJ1-6	-	TRBV25-1	CASSTLSSPLHF	TGTGCCAGCAGTACCCTGAGCTCACCCCTCCACTTT
TRBJ2-7	-	TRBV28	CASSLGQSRGEQYF	TGTGCCAGCAGCCTAGGACAATCTCGAGGCGAGCAGTACTTC
TRBJ1-4	TRBD1	TRBV30	CAWRGTGGEKLFF	TGTGCCTGGAGAGGGACAGGGGGGGAAAAACTGTTTTTT
TRBJ1-1	-	TRBV7-9	CASRRGGYTEAFF	TGTGCCAGCAGGCGGGGGGGGTACACTGAAGCTTTCTTT
TRBJ1-2	-	TRBV21-1	CASSYQAGYGYTF	TGTGCCAGCAGTTACCAGGCAGGCTATGGCTACACCTTC
TRBJ1-3	TRBD1	TRBV30	CAWSVEGALNTIYF	TGTGCCTGGAGTGTTGAGGGGGCTCTTAACACCATATATTTT
TRBJ1-2	-	TRBV4-3	CASSPGFGGGYTF	TGCGCCAGCAGCCCGGGTTTTGGGGGTGGCTACACCTTC
TRBJ1-5	-	TRBV28	CASSFTPGPNQPQHF	TGTGCCAGCAGTTTTACGCCGGGTCCTAATCAGCCCCAGCATTTT